The clone carrying this TCR beta chain is a singleton in its sample. No antigen is known for it. This sample is part of a study of vaccination effects on CD4 cells after COVID-19. Profiled with immunoSEQ multiplex PCR; TCRdb holds only in-frame clones, not every one. The table lists approximately 40,000 clones, 55% to 75% of them singletons. Ahead of sequencing, the ViraFEST assay grew antigen-specific CD4+ T cells using viral peptide pools. Following a roughly 9-day culture, CD4+ T cells were purified. Among the vaccine recipients, none had a prior SARS-CoV-2 infection, and nucleocapsid antibodies were negative. Wells containing a few million PBMC each were cultured with 9 to 10 IU/ml IL-2 and about 9.6 ug/ml peptides. Days 3 and 7 were when half the medium was replaced with IL-2 medium. J gave up 4 bases and V 1 base, and 10 bases lay outside the gene matches. In germline, CDR1 is SGHNT, CDR2 YENEEA. The CDR3 contains 17 residues.

The material was CD4+ T cells from PBMCs cultured with SARS-CoV-2 spike peptides, obtained before COVID-19 vaccination. This TCR was recovered from a human donor who received a COVID-19 vaccine. The chain uses TRBV11-3 and TRBJ1-5; 7 nucleotides line up with TRBD1. This CDR3 reads CASSLVGRGEGNQPQHF. The CDR3 DNA reads as TGTGCCAGCAGCTTAGTAGGCAGGGGGGAAGGGAATCAGCCCCAGCATTTT.